These 21 T cell receptor beta chains were all obtained from the same sample, sequenced in a study of glioma-infiltrating T cells. Using RNA template, CDR3s of TCR alpha and beta were amplified with iRepertoire arm-PCR. One entry per CDR3 protein, called by TCRdb with MiXCR from the multiplex PCR reads. Of 40,000 or so distinct CDR3 sequences listed, 20% to 25% are singletons. The sequenced material came from glioma tissue, nonneoplastic brain tissue, or PBMCs (not recorded which). All receptors come from a human donor with low-grade glioma or glioblastoma, undergoing nonglioma brain surgery, or in good health (not recorded which).

J is TRBJ2-3 and V is TRBV20-1; 7 nucleotides align to TRBD2. CDR1 DFQATT and CDR2 SNEGSKA come from the germline V gene (reference sequence). CDR3 length equals 13 residues. V lost 5 bases, J lost 4 bases, and 6 bases stayed unmatched. The CDR3 is CSAASGASDTQYF. The CDR3, as DNA: TGCAGTGCTGCTAGCGGTGCTTCAGATACGCAGTATTTT.

This chain uses TRBV5-1 with TRBJ2-1; D gene ambiguous. CDR3 length: 13 residues. V was cut by 0 bases and J by 6 bases, with 7 bases left in between. Per the germline V gene, CDR1 is SGHRS and CDR2 is YFSETQ. The CDR3 region is CASSLGWSNEQFF. As DNA, the CDR3 is TGCGCCAGCAGCTTGGGGTGGAGCAATGAGCAGTTCTTC.

This chain links TRBV4-1 with TRBJ2-5; no clear D. This CDR3 has 18 residues. Trimming took off 0 bases at V and 3 bases at J, with 20 bases between the two ends. From germline, CDR1 is MGHRA and CDR2 YSYEKL. CDR3 residues: CASSQDNVVGYQKETQYF. CDR3 DNA: TGCGCCAGCAGCCAAGATAACGTAGTGGGATATCAAAAAGAGACCCAGTACTTC.

The chain couples TRBV27 to TRBJ1-5, with D hard to call. CDR1 and CDR2 from the germline V gene are MNHEY and SMNVEV (reference sequence). The CDR3 extends over 11 amino acids. The V end was cut by 6 bases, the J end by 8 bases, with 8 bases between. The CDR3 DNA reads TGTGCCAGCAGACTAGGCGAGCCCCAGCATTTT. Translating gives CASRLGEPQHF.

This clonotype was detected ten times or more. The chain links TRBV28 to TRBJ2-3, with TRBD1 as a possible D gene (6 bases). Germline CDR1 MDHEN, CDR2 SYDVKM. Trimming took off 6 bases at V and 2 bases at J, with 18 bases between the two ends. CDR3 size: 16 residues. The CDR3 DNA reads as TGTGCCAGCAGCCTAAGTGGGGGACATTACACAGATACGCAGTATTTT. Translating gives CASSLSGGHYTDTQYF.

This clonotype has at least ten counts. The V call is TRBV5-1, the J call TRBJ1-1, with D unresolved. V lost 6 bases and J 0 bases, leaving 12 bases between the germline ends. This CDR3 contains 14 residues. CDR1 is SGHRS, CDR2 YFSETQ, per germline. The CDR3 loop is CASTTGTMNTEAFF. CDR3 DNA: TGCGCCAGCACCACCGGCACCATGAACACTGAAGCTTTCTTT.

This chain uses TRBV5-1 with TRBJ2-5; D unclear. V was trimmed by 0 bases and J by 2 bases, leaving 8 bases between them. The germline V gene has CDR1 SGHRS and CDR2 YFSETQ. The CDR3 contains 14 residues. The CDR3, as DNA: TGCGCCAGCAGCTTGGGGGCTGGTCAAGAGACCCAGTACTTC. This encodes CASSLGAGQETQYF.

This clonotype was found a few times. V usage is TRBV5-1 and J usage is TRBJ1-1; the D gene is possibly TRBD1 (5 bases). The CDR3 runs 14 residues. Germline CDR1 is SGHRS and CDR2 is YFSETQ. Trimming removed 0 bases from V and 6 bases from J, with 12 bases in between. The CDR3: CASSLAGAAPEAFF. Here the CDR3 DNA reads TGCGCCAGCAGCTTGGCCGGGGCAGCCCCTGAAGCTTTCTTT.

This clonotype has only a few counts. The V gene is TRBV11-1, the J gene TRBJ2-3; 10 bases align to TRBD2. This CDR3 is built from 15 residues. V was clipped by 2 bases and J by 4 bases; unmatched bases: 3. Germline-derived CDR1 and CDR2 are SGHAT and FQDESV (reference sequence). The CDR3 here is CASSLSGRAADTQYF. Here the CDR3 DNA reads TGTGCCAGCAGCTTAAGCGGGAGGGCCGCAGATACGCAGTATTTT.

This clonotype has ten or more counts. This sequence joins TRBV20-1 and TRBJ2-5, with 11 bases identical to TRBD2. Germline V gene lookup returns CDR1 DFQATT and CDR2 SNEGSKA (reference sequence). The CDR3 is 15 residues long. V lost 3 bases to trimming and J lost 9 bases; unmatched junction nucleotides: 12. The CDR3 loop is CSARNSGRAGKAQYF. The CDR3 DNA is TGCAGTGCTAGGAATAGCGGGAGGGCAGGAAAGGCCCAGTACTTC.

This clonotype was detected only a few times. The chain combines TRBV7-2 with TRBJ2-3; D tentatively reads TRBD1 or TRBD2 (6 bases each). CDR1 and CDR2 (germline): SGHTA, FQGNSA. The CDR3 loop spans 17 amino acids. V lost 5 bases, J lost 0 bases, and 18 bases lay in between. The DNA for the CDR3 is TGTGCCAGCAGCCGCCCGGGGGCGGGGACTAGCACAGATACGCAGTATTTT. Amino acid sequence: CASSRPGAGTSTDTQYF.

The DNA for the CDR3 is TGTGCCAGCAGCCTGGAAGGGACCGGGATCCAAGGCCCGGACAATGAGCAGTTCTTC. It specifies CASSLEGTGIQGPDNEQFF. The chain joins TRBV4-2 to TRBJ2-1; D may correspond to TRBD1 or TRBD2 (5 bases each). The V end lost 4 bases, the J end lost 5 bases, and 27 bases lay between the germline ends. Germline V gene lookup returns CDR1 LGHNA and CDR2 YNFKEQ. CDR3 size: 19 residues.

This clonotype came up many times. This chain's CDR3 is CASSFGSGGNQPQHF. CDR3 DNA: TGTGCCAGCAGTTTTGGGTCGGGGGGCAATCAGCCCCAGCATTTT. The chain joins TRBV27 to TRBJ1-5; D possibly corresponds to TRBD1 (5 bases). V lost 3 bases to trimming and J lost 2 bases, with 11 bases between them. The germline V gene has CDR1 MNHEY and CDR2 SMNVEV (reference sequence). CDR3 length: 15 amino acids.

This clonotype was counted ten times or more. CDR3 residues: CASSPYLDTYEQYF. DNA for the CDR3: TGTGCCAGCAGTCCTTACCTGGACACCTACGAGCAGTACTTC. This chain joins TRBV6-1 and TRBJ2-7; D is perhaps TRBD1 (5 bases). Per germline, CDR1 MNHNS and CDR2 SASEGT. The ends were cut back, 5 bases at V and 2 bases at J, with 13 bases in the middle. The CDR3 covers 14 residues.

This clonotype has ten or more counts. The V call is TRBV6-1, the J call TRBJ2-7; TRBD1 aligns across 9 bases. With 5 bases clipped from V and 6 bases from J, the junction kept 14 bases outside the gene matches. The CDR3 runs 16 residues. Looked up from germline, CDR1 is MNHNS and CDR2 is SASEGT. CDR3 DNA sequence: TGTGCCAGCAGTCCCAACCCGGGACAGGGCGGTTCCGAGCAGTACTTC. Translated, it gives CASSPNPGQGGSEQYF.

There are a few counts of this clonotype. The V call is TRBV3-1, the J call TRBJ2-7; D is ambiguous. The CDR3 totals 15 residues. V shed 1 base and J shed 5 bases, with 15 bases lying between them. Germline V lookup: CDR1 LGHDT, CDR2 YNNKEL (reference sequence). The CDR3 sequence is CASSQAWKNLHEQYF. The CDR3 DNA reads TGTGCCAGCAGCCAAGCTTGGAAGAATCTACACGAGCAGTACTTC.

The sample holds many counts of this clonotype. This rearrangement joins TRBV4-2 to TRBJ2-3; 8 nucleotides agree with TRBD2. V gave up 0 bases and J gave up 2 bases; unmatched junction bases: 10. Per the germline V gene, CDR1 is LGHNA and CDR2 is YNFKEQ. CDR3 size: 18 residues. The CDR3 sequence is CASSQEFASSGDTDTQYF. The CDR3 nucleotides read TGTGCCAGCAGCCAAGAGTTTGCAAGTAGCGGGGACACAGATACGCAGTATTTT.

This clonotype has just a few counts. This sequence joins TRBV9 and TRBJ2-7; 7 bases are shared with TRBD1. The CDR3 is 16 amino acids. V lost 0 bases and J lost 0; bases outside the gene matches: 6. Germline V gene data show CDR1 as SGDLS and CDR2 as YYNGEE. CDR3 DNA sequence: TGTGCCAGCAGCGTAGGGACAGGCATGAGCTCCTACGAGCAGTACTTC. The encoded protein is CASSVGTGMSSYEQYF.

This clonotype came up many times. V gene TRBV7-9 combines with J gene TRBJ2-5; possibly TRBD1 for D (6 bases). The CDR3 contains 15 residues. V was shortened by 1 base and J by 2 bases, with 11 bases between the two germline ends. CDR1 SEHNR and CDR2 FQNEAQ come from the germline V gene (reference sequence). CDR3 nucleotide sequence: TGTGCCAGCAGCTTAGGTGCAGGGGCACAAGAGACCCAGTACTTC. This sequence encodes CASSLGAGAQETQYF.

This clonotype was observed many times. This chain connects TRBV18 to TRBJ1-1; D is uncertain. Germline values: CDR1 KGHSH, CDR2 LQKENI. The CDR3 is 12 amino acids. The ends were cut back, 10 bases at V and 1 base at J, with 10 bases in the middle. For the CDR3, the DNA is TGTGCCACCGAAATGGGGAACACTGAAGCTTTCTTT. Protein: CATEMGNTEAFF.

This clonotype was seen only a few times. The chain uses TRBV2 and TRBJ2-2; the D is unclear. Trimming left V 1 base short and J 6 bases short, with 9 bases between. CDR1 is SNHLY and CDR2 is FYNNEI in the germline V gene. The CDR3 loop spans 14 amino acids. As DNA, the CDR3 is TGTGCCAGCAGTGAAGTAGGAAGGGCCGGGGAGCTGTTTTTT. As protein: CASSEVGRAGELFF.